Below are 10 T cell receptor beta chains sequenced from a single sample in a study of T cells in Graves' hyperthyroidism and ophthalmopathy. Researchers took RNA transcripts and amplified the TCR beta CDR3 regions from them. Primed by the HTBI set, a first-round RT-PCR was run on the TCR CDR3. TCRdb independently ran MiXCR on the multiplex PCR reads; one entry per CDR3 protein. The table records about 400,000 distinct CDR3 sequences, 15% of them present only once. The sample comprised blood. The receptor set was obtained from a woman younger than 45 with Graves' hyperthyroidism.

This clonotype was detected many times. The chain is built from TRBV27 and TRBJ2-5, with a possible D match to TRBD2 (6 bases). The CDR3 consists of 13 residues. The germline V gene has CDR1 MNHEY and CDR2 SMNVEV (reference sequence). V lost 3 bases and J 5 bases, leaving 10 bases between the germline ends. Here the CDR3 reads CASSFAGMETQYF. The CDR3 DNA follows: TGTGCCAGCAGTTTTGCGGGGATGGAGACCCAGTACTTC.

This clonotype was seen repeatedly, ten times or more. The V call is TRBV6-2 or TRBV6-3, the J call TRBJ2-5, with 12 positions matching TRBD2. The germline V gene encodes CDR1 MNHEY and CDR2 SVGEGT. This CDR3 is 13 amino acids long. V was clipped by 8 bases and J by 7 bases; unmatched bases: 5. This CDR3 is CASGLAGSPTQYF. CDR3 nucleotide sequence: TGTGCCAGCGGACTAGCGGGATCCCCGACCCAGTACTTC.

The J gene is TRBJ1-4, the V gene TRBV2; perhaps TRBD1 as D (5 bases). V lost 2 bases and J lost 7, with 11 bases in between. The CDR3 runs 14 residues. Per the germline V gene, CDR1 is SNHLY and CDR2 is FYNNEI. The CDR3 DNA reads TGTGCCAGCAGTGAATGGGACTACGGTGAAAAACTGTTTTTT. Amino acids: CASSEWDYGEKLFF.

This clonotype has a count of ten or more. The chain links TRBV5-1 to TRBJ2-7, with unresolved D. CDR3 length: 17 amino acids. Trimming took off 4 bases at V and 2 bases at J, with 22 bases between the two ends. Germline CDR1 reads SGHRS; CDR2 reads YFSETQ. The CDR3 nucleotides are TGCGCCAGCAGCCATCGCACCGACACCTACCTCCCCTACGAGCAGTACTTC. It yields the protein CASSHRTDTYLPYEQYF.

This clonotype was seen a few times. The J gene is TRBJ2-1, the V gene TRBV18, with a possible D match to TRBD2 (6 bases). Germline CDR1 is KGHSH and CDR2 is LQKENI. Trimming pared 3 bases from V and 7 bases from J, leaving 10 bases between. There are 13 residues in the CDR3. The CDR3: CASSPTAGNEQFF. CDR3 bases: TGTGCCAGCTCACCTACGGCGGGAAATGAGCAGTTCTTC.

The genes are TRBV4-1 and TRBJ2-3; no firm D call. There are 16 residues in the CDR3. The germline V gene has CDR1 MGHRA and CDR2 YSYEKL. Between the trimmed V and J ends, which lost 2 bases and 4 bases, there was a span of 16 bases. CDR3 in amino acids: CASSQLGRSMADTQYF. The CDR3 DNA reads as TGCGCCAGCAGCCAACTAGGCCGATCCATGGCAGATACGCAGTATTTT.

The V call is TRBV18, the J call TRBJ2-7; the D is unclear. This CDR3 has 14 amino acids. Germline V gene lookup returns CDR1 KGHSH and CDR2 LQKENI. Trimming took off 2 bases at V and 3 bases at J, with 11 bases between the two ends. The CDR3 loop reads CASSPEFGDYEQYF. CDR3 nucleotide sequence: TGTGCCAGCTCACCAGAATTTGGGGACTACGAGCAGTACTTC.

This rearrangement joins TRBV5-1 to TRBJ2-1, with D possibly TRBD2 on 5 matching bases. CDR1 SGHRS and CDR2 YFSETQ come from the germline V gene. Between the trimmed V and J ends, which lost 6 bases and 9 bases, there was a span of 10 bases. This CDR3 is built from 11 residues. In DNA form, the CDR3 reads TGCGCCAGCAAAGCGGAGACTGAGCAGTTCTTC. Encoded protein: CASKAETEQFF.

This clonotype was recorded only once. In nucleotides, the CDR3 is TGCAGAGCAGGGGCTAGCGGGAGATCCAATGAGCAGTACTTC. Amino acid sequence: CRAGASGRSNEQYF. The rearrangement uses TRBV20-1 and TRBJ2-1; 10 bases are shared with TRBD2. The end of the DNA aligns better with TRBJ2-7, so the J call may be wrong. From germline, CDR1 is DFQATT and CDR2 SNEGSKA (reference sequence). There are 14 residues in the CDR3.

This clonotype occurred many times. This chain connects TRBV20-1 to TRBJ2-1; 8 nucleotides agree with TRBD2. The trim removed 6 bases at V and 2 bases at J, leaving 6 bases unmatched. The CDR3 runs 14 residues. The germline V gene encodes CDR1 DFQATT and CDR2 SNEGSKA (reference sequence). Here the CDR3 DNA reads TGCAGTGCCCGGGAGGGCCGGACCTACAATGAGCAGTTCTTC. Its translation: CSAREGRTYNEQFF.